One sample yielded the 2 T cell receptor beta chains listed below, sequenced in a study of blood T cell repertoires in COVID-19. The table came from immunoSEQ multiplex PCR; TCRdb's copy has only in-frame clones and leaves some out. The sample has fewer than 250,000 clones, roughly 80% seen once. Source material: peripheral blood. Source of these receptors: a man aged 60-69 years with acute or convalescent COVID-19.

The V gene is TRBV9, the J gene TRBJ2-5, with D maybe TRBD1 (6 bases). The CDR3 is made up of 16 amino acids. The ends were cut back, 0 bases at V and 4 bases at J, with 16 bases in the middle. Germline CDR1 SGDLS, CDR2 YYNGEE. CDR3 DNA sequence: TGTGCCAGCAGCGTAGGGTGGGGGCAACGTGGAGAGACCCAGTACTTC. Translating it yields CASSVGWGQRGETQYF.

This sequence joins TRBV9 and TRBJ2-7, with 11 bases that match TRBD2. The CDR3 is 14 amino acids. V shed 2 bases, J shed 5 bases, and the junction held 3 bases outside the gene matches. Germline V gene data show CDR1 as SGDLS and CDR2 as YYNGEE. The CDR3 reads CASSVDSGGDEQYF. CDR3 nucleotide sequence: TGTGCCAGCAGCGTGGATAGCGGGGGGGACGAGCAGTACTTC.